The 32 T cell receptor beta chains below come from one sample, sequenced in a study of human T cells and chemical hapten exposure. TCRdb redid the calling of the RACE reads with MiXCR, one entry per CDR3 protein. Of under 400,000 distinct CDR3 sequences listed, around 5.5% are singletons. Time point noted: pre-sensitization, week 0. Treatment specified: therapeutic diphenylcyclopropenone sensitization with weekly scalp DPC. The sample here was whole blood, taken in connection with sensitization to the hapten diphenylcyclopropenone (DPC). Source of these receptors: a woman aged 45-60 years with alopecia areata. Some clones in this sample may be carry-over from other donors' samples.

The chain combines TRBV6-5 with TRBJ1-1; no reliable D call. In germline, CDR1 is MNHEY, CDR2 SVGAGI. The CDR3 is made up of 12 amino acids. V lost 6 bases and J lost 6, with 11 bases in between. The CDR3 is CASRDGAAEAFF. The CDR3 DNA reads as TGTGCCAGCAGGGACGGAGCGGCTGAAGCTTTCTTT.

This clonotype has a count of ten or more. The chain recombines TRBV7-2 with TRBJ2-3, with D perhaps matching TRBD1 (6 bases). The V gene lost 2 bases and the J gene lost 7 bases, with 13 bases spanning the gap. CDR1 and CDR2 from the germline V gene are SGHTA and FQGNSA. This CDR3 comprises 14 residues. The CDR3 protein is CASSLYRDANTQYF. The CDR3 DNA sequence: TGTGCCAGCAGCTTATACAGGGATGCGAATACGCAGTATTTT. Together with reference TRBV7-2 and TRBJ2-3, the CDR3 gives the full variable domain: GAGVSQSPSNKVTEKGKDVELRCDPISGHTALYWYRQSLGQGLEFLIYFQGNSAPDKSGLPSDRFSAERTGGSVSTLTIQRTQQEDSAVYLCASSLYRDANTQYFGPGTRLTVL.

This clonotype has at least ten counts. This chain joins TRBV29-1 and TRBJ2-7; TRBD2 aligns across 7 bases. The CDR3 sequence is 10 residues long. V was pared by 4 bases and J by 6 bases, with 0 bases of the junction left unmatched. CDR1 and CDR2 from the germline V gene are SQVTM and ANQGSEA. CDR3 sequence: CSVGGGEQYF. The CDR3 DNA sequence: TGCAGCGTTGGGGGGGGCGAGCAGTACTTC.

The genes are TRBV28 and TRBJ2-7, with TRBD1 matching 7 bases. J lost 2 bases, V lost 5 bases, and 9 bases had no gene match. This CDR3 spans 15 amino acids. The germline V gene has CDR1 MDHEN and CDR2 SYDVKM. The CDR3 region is CASSPLQGLTYEQYF. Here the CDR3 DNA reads TGTGCCAGCAGTCCCTTACAGGGGCTAACCTACGAGCAGTACTTC. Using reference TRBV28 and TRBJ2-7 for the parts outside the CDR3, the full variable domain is DVKVTQSSRYLVKRTGEKVFLECVQDMDHENMFWYRQDPGLGLRLIYFSYDVKMKEKGDIPEGYSVSREKKERFSLILESASTNQTSMYLCASSPLQGLTYEQYFGPGTRLTVT.

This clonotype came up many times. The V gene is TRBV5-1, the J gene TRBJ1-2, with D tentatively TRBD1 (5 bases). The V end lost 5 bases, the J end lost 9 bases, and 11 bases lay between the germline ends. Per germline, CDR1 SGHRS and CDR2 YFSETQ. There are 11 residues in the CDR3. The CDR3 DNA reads TGCGCCAGCAGTCTCCAGGGACGCTACACCTTC. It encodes CASSLQGRYTF. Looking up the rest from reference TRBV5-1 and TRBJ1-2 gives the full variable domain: KAGVTQTPRYLIKTRGQQVTLSCSPISGHRSVSWYQQTPGQGLQFLFEYFSETQRNKGNFPGRFSGRQFSNSRSEMNVSTLELGDSALYLCASSLQGRYTFGSGTRLTVV.

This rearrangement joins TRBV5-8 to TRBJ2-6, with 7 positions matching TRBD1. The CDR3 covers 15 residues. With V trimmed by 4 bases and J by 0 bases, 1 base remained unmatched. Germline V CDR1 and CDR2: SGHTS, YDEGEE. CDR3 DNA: TGTGCCAGCAGCCAGGGGGACTCTGGGGCCAACGTCCTGACTTTC. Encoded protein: CASSQGDSGANVLTF.

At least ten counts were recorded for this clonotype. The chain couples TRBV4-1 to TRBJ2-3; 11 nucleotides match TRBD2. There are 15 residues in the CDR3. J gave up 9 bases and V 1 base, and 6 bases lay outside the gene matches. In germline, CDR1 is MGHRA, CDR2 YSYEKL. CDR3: CASSQAWTSGYTQYF. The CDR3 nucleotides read TGCGCCAGCAGCCAAGCCTGGACTAGCGGGTACACGCAGTATTTT.

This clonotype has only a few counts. The CDR3 coding sequence is TGCGCCAGCAGCCTGCCGGGACAGCCAGATACGCAGTATTTT. Translated: CASSLPGQPDTQYF. The chain uses TRBV5-1 and TRBJ2-3; 7 bases are a match to TRBD1. CDR3 size: 14 residues. In germline, CDR1 is SGHRS, CDR2 YFSETQ. With 4 bases clipped from V and 4 bases from J, the junction kept 6 bases outside the gene matches.

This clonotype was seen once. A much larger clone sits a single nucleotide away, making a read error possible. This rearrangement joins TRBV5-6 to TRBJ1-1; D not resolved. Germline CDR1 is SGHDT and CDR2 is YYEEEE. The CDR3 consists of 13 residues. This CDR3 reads CASSQAVNTGAFF. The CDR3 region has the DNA TGTGCCAGCAGCCAGGCGGTGAACACTGGAGCTTTCTTT.

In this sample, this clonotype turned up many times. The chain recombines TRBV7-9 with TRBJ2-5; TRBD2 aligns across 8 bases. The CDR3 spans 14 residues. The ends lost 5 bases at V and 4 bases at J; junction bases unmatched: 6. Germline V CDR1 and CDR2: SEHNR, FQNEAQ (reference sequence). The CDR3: CASSPGTSLETQYF. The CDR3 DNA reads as TGTGCCAGCAGCCCGGGGACTAGTCTAGAGACCCAGTACTTC.

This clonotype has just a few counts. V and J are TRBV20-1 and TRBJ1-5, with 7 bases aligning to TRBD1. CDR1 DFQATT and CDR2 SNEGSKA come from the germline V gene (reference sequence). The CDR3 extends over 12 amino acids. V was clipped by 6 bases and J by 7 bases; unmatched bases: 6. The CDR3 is CSATGVRQPQHF. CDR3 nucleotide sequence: TGCAGTGCCACAGGGGTGCGGCAGCCCCAGCATTTT.

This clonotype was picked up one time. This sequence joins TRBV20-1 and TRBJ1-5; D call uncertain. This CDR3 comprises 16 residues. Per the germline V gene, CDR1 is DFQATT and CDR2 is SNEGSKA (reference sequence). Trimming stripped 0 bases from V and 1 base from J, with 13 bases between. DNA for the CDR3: TGCAGTGCTAGAGACCCCTGGACGGGAAGCAATCAGCCCCAGCATTTT. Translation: CSARDPWTGSNQPQHF.

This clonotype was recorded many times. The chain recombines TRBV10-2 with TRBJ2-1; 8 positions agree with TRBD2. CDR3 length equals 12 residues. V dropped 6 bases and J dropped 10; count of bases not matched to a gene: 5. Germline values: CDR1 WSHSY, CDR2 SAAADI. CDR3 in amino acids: CASSSSGGEQFF. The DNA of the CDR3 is TGCGCCAGCAGCTCTTCGGGGGGGGAGCAGTTCTTC.

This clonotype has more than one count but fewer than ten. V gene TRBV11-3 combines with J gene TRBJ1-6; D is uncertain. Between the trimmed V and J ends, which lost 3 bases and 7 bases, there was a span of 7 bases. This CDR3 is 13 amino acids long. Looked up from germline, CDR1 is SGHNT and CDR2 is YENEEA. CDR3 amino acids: CASSFRRNSPLHF. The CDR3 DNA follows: TGTGCCAGCAGCTTCCGACGGAATTCACCCCTCCACTTT.

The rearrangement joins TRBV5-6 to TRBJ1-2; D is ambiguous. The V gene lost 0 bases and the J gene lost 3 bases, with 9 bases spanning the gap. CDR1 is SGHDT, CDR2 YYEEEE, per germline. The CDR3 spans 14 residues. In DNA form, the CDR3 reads TGTGCCAGCAGCTTGGCAGGCAACTACTATGGCTACACCTTC. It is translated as CASSLAGNYYGYTF.

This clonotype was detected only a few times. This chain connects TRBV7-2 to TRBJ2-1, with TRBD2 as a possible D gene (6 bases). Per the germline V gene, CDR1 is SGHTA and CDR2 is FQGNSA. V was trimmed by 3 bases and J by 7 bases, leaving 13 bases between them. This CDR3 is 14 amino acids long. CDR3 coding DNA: TGTGCCAGCAGCTTGGGCGGGACGGGGAATGAGCAGTTCTTC. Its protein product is CASSLGGTGNEQFF.

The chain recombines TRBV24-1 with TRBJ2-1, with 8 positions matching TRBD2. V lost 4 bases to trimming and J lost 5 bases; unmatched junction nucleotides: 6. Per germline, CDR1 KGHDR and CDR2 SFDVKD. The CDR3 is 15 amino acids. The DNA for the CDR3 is TGTGCCACCAGTGAACCTAGCGGGCTAGACAATGAGCAGTTCTTC. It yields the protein CATSEPSGLDNEQFF.

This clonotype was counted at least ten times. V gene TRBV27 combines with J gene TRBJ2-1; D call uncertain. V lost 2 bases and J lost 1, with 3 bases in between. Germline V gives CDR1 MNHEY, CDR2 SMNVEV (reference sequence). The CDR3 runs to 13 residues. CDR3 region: CASSLASYNEQFF. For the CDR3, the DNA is TGTGCCAGCAGTTTAGCTTCCTACAATGAGCAGTTCTTC.

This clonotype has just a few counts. CDR3 bases: TGTGCCACCAGCAGAGTCGCGGGTGAGCAGTTCTTC. Protein sequence: CATSRVAGEQFF. The chain couples TRBV15 to TRBJ2-1; D may be TRBD2 (5 bases). CDR3 length: 12 amino acids. CDR1 is LNHNV, CDR2 YYDKDF, per germline (reference sequence). Trimming removed 1 base at V and 9 bases at J, with 7 bases between.

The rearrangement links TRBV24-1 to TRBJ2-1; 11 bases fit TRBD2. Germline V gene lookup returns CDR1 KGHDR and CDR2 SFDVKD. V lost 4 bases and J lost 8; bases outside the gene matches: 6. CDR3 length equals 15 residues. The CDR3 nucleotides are TGTGCCACCAGTGACCGTAGCGGGGGGGCGGATGAGCAGTTCTTC. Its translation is CATSDRSGGADEQFF.

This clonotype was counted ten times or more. The CDR3 DNA sequence: TGTGCCAGCAGTTTCCAGAGGACTAGCGGGACCAGGGCAGATACGCAGTATTTT. As protein: CASSFQRTSGTRADTQYF. V usage is TRBV12-3 or TRBV12-4 and J usage is TRBJ2-3; 12 bases align to TRBD2. Trimming removed 3 bases from V and 4 bases from J; junction bases left unmatched: 11. The CDR3 consists of 18 residues.

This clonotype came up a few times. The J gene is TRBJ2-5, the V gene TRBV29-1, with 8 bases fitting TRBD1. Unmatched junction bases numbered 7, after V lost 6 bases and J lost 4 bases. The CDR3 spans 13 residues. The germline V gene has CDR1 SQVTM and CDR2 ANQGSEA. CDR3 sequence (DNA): TGCAGCGTAAGAGGACAGGGAGGAGAGACCCAGTACTTC. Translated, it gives CSVRGQGGETQYF. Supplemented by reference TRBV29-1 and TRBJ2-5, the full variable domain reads SAVISQKPSRDICQRGTSLTIQCQVDSQVTMMFWYRQQPGQSLTLIATANQGSEATYESGFVIDKFPISRPNLTFSTLTVSNMSPEDSSIYLCSVRGQGGETQYFGPGTRLLVL.

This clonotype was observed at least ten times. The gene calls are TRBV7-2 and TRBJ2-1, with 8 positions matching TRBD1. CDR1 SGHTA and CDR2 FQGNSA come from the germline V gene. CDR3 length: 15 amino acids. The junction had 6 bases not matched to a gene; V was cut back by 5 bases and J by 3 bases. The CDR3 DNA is TGTGCCAGCAGCCGCGACAGGGGCGTCTACAATGAGCAGTTCTTC. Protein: CASSRDRGVYNEQFF.

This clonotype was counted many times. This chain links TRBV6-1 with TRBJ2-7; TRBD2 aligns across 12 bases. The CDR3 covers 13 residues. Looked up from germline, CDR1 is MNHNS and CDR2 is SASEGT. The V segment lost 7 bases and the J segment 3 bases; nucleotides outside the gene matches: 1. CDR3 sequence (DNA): TGTGCCAGCATACTAGCGGGAGGCTACGAGCAGTACTTC. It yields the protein CASILAGGYEQYF.

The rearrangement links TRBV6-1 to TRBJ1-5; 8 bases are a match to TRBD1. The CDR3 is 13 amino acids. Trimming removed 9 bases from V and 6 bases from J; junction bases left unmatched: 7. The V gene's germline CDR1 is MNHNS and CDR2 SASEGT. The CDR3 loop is CASWQGAGQPQHF. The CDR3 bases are TGTGCCAGTTGGCAGGGGGCAGGTCAGCCCCAGCATTTT.

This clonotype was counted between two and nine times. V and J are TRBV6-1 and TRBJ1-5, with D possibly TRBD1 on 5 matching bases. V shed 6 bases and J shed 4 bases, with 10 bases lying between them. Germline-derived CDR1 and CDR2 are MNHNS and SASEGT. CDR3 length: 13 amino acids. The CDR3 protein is CASRLTANQPQHF. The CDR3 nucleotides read TGTGCCAGCAGGTTGACAGCGAATCAGCCCCAGCATTTT.

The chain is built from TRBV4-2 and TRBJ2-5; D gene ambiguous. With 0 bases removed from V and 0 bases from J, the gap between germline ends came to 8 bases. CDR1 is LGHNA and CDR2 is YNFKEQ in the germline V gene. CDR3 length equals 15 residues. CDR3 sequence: CASSQEPGNQETQYF. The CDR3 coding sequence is TGTGCCAGCAGCCAAGAACCAGGAAACCAAGAGACCCAGTACTTC.

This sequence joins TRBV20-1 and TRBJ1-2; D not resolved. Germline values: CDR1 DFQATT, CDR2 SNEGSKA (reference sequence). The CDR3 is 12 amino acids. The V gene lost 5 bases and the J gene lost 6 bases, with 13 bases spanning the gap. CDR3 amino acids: CSAPFVEDGYTF. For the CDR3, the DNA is TGCAGTGCTCCTTTCGTCGAGGATGGCTACACCTTC.

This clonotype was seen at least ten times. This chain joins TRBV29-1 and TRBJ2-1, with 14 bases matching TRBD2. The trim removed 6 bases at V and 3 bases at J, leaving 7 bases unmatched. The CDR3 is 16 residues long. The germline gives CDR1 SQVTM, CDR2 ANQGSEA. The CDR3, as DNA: TGCAGCGTCCCCGGACTAGCGGGGGGTCTCTACAATGAGCAGTTCTTC. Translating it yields CSVPGLAGGLYNEQFF.

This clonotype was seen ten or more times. CDR3 amino acids: CASSQGLEGVQFF. Written as DNA, the CDR3 is TGCGCCAGCAGCCAAGGACTAGAGGGAGTGCAGTTCTTC. The rearrangement uses TRBV4-3 and TRBJ2-1, with D maybe TRBD2 (6 bases). From germline, CDR1 is LGHNA and CDR2 YSLEER. V was shortened by 1 base and J by 12 bases, with 13 bases between the two germline ends. The CDR3 consists of 13 residues.

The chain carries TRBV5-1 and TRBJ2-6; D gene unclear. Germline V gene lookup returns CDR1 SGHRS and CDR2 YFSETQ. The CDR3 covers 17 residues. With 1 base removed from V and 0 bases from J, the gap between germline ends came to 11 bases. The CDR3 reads CASSLTLDFSGANVLTF. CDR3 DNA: TGCGCCAGCAGCTTGACCCTTGACTTCTCTGGGGCCAACGTCCTGACTTTC.

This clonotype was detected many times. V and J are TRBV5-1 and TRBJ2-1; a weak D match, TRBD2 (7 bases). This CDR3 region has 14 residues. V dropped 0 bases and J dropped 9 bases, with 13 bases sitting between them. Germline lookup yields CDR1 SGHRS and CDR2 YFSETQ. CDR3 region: CASSLVGGPSEQFF. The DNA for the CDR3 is TGCGCCAGCAGCTTGGTCGGGGGGCCGAGTGAGCAGTTCTTC.